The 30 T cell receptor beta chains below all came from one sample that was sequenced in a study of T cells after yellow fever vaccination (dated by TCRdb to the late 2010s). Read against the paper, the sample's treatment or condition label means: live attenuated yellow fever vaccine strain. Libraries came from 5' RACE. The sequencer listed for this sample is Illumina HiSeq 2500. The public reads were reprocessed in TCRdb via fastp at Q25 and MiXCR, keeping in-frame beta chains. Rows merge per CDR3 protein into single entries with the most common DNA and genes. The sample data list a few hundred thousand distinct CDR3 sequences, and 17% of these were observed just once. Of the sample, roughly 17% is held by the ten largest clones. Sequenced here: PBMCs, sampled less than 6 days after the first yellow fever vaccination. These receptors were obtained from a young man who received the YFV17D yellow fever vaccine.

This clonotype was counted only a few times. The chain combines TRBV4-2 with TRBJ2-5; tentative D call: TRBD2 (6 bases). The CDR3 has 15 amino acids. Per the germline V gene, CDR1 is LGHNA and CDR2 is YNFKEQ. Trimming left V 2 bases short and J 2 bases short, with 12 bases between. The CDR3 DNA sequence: TGTGCCAGCAGCCAACGCCGCGGAGGGCAAGAGACCCAGTACTTC. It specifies CASSQRRGGQETQYF.

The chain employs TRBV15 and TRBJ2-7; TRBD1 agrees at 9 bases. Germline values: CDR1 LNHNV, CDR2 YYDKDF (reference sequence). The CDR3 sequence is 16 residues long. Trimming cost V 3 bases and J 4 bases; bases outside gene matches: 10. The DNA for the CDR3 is TGTGCCACCAGCAGCCAACGGACAGGGGCGACGTACGAGCAGTACGTC. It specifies CATSSQRTGATYEQYV.

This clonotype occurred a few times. The CDR3 loop reads CASSLGPSGGPDTQYF. CDR3 sequence (DNA): TGTGCCAGCAGCTTAGGTCCTAGCGGGGGGCCAGATACGCAGTATTTT. The chain links TRBV7-2 to TRBJ2-3; 11 bases are shared with TRBD2. Unmatched junction bases numbered 4, after V lost 1 base and J lost 4 bases. The germline V gene has CDR1 SGHTA and CDR2 FQGNSA. The CDR3 is made up of 16 amino acids.

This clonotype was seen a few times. CDR3 sequence: CASSLGDRGGNEQFF. In DNA form, the CDR3 reads TGTGCCAGCAGCTTAGGGGACAGGGGTGGGAATGAGCAGTTCTTC. The chain combines TRBV11-3 with TRBJ2-1, with TRBD1 matching over 10 bases. J was trimmed by 7 bases and V by 1 base; bases with no gene match: 4. Per germline, CDR1 SGHNT and CDR2 YENEEA. CDR3 size: 15 residues.

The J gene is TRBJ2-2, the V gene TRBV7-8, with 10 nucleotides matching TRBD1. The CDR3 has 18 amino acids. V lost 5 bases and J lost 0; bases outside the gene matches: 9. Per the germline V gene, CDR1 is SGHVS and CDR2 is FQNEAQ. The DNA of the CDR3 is TGTGCCAGCAGCATACTCCGGGACAGGGGCCCGAACACCGGGGAGCTGTTTTTT. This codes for CASSILRDRGPNTGELFF.

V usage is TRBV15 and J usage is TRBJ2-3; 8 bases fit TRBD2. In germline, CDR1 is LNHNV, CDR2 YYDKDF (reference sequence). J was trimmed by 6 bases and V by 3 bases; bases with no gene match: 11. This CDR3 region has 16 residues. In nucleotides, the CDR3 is TGTGCCACCAGCAGGAGCACGCGGGGGGTTGCGGATACGCAGTATTTT. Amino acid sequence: CATSRSTRGVADTQYF.

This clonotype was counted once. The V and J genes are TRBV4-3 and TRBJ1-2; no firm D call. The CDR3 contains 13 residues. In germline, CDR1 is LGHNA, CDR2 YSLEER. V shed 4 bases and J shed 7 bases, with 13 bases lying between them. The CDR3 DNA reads TGCGCCAGCAGCCCCGAATCCTGGGCTGGCTACACCTTC. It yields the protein CASSPESWAGYTF.

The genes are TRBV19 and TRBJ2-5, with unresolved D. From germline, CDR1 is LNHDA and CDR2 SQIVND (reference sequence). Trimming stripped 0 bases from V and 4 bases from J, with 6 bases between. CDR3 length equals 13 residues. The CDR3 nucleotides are TGTGCCAGTAGTATAGATCGTAGAGAGACCCAGTACTTC. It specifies CASSIDRRETQYF.

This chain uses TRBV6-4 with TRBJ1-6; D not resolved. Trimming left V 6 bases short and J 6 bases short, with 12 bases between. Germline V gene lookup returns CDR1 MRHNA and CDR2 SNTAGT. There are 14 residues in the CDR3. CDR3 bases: TGTGCCAGCAGCACGGACGCGATTAATTCACCCCTCCACTTT. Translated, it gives CASSTDAINSPLHF.

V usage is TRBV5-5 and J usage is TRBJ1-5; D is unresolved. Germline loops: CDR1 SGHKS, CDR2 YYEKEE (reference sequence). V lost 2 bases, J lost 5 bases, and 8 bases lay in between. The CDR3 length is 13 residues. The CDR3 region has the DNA TGTGCCAGCAGCTTTACCTCTTATCAGCCCCAGCATTTT. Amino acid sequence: CASSFTSYQPQHF.

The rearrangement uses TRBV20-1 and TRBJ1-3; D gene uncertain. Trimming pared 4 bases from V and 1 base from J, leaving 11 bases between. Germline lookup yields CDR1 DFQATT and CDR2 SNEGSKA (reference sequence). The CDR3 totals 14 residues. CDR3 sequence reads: CSATSPPSGNTIYF. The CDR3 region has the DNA TGCAGTGCTACCTCTCCGCCGTCTGGAAACACCATATATTTT.

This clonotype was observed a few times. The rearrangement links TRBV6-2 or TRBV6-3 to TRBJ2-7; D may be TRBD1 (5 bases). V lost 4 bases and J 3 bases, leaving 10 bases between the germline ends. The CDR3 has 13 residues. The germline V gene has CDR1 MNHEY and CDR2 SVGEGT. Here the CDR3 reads CASSFQGNYEQYV. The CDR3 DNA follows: TGTGCCAGCAGTTTCCAGGGAAACTACGAGCAGTACGTC.

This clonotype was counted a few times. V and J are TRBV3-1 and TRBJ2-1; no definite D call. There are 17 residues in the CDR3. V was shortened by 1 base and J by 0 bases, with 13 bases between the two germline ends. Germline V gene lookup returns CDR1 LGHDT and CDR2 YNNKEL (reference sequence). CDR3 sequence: CASSQVFSSDSYNEQFF. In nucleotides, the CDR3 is TGTGCCAGCAGCCAAGTTTTTTCGTCCGACTCCTACAATGAGCAGTTCTTC.

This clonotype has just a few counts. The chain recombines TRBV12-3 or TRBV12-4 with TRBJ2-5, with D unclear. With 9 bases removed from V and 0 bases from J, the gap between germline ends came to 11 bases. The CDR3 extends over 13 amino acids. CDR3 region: CARRPNHQETQYF. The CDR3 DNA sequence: TGTGCCAGACGACCGAACCACCAAGAGACCCAGTACTTC.

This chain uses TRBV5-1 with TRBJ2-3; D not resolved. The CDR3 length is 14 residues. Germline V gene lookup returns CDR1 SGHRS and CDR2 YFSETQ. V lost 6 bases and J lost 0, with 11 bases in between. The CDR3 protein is CASKVLTSTDTQYF. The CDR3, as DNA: TGCGCCAGCAAAGTCCTTACTAGCACAGATACGCAGTATTTT.

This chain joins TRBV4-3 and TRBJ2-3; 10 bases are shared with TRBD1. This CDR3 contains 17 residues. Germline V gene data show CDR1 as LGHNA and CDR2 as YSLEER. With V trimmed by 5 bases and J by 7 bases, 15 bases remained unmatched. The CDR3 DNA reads TGCGCCAGCAGCTCAACCCTACCGGGACAGGGGAGACATACGCAGTATTTT. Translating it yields CASSSTLPGQGRHTQYF.

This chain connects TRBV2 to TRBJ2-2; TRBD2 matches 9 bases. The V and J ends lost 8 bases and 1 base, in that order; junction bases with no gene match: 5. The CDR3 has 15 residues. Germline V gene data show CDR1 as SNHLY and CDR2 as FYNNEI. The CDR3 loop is CASLKLAGNTGELFF. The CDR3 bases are TGTGCCAGCCTTAAACTAGCGGGGAACACCGGGGAGCTGTTTTTT.

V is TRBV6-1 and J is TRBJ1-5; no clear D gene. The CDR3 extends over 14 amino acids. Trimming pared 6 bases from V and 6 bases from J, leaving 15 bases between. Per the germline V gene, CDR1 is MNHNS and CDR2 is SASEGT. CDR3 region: CASSPQRLGQPQHF. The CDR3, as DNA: TGTGCCAGCAGCCCGCAGAGACTAGGTCAGCCCCAGCATTTT.

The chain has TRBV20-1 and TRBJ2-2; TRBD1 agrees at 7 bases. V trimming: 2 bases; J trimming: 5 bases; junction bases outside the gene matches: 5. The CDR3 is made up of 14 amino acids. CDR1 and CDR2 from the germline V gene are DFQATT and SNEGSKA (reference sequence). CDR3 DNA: TGCAGTGCTAGACAGACAGGGAGTACCGGGGAGCTGTTTTTT. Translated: CSARQTGSTGELFF.

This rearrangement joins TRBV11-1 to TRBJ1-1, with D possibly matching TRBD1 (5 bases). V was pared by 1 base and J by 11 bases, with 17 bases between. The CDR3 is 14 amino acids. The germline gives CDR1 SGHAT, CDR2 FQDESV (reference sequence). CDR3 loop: CASSLEGTTGYAFF. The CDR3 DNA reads TGTGCCAGCAGCTTAGAGGGGACCACGGGCTATGCTTTCTTT. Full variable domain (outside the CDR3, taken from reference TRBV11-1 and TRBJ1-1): EAEVAQSPRYKITEKSQAVAFWCDPISGHATLYWYRQILGQGPELLVQFQDESVVDDSQLPKDRFSAERLKGVDSTLKIQPAELGDSAMYLCASSLEGTTGYAFFGQGTRLTVV.

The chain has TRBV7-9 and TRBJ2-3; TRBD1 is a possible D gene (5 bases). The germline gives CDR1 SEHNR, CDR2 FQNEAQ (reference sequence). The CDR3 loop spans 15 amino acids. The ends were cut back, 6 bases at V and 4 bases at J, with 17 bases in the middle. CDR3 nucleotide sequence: TGTGCCAGCAGTTCTCGGGCAGGGTGGCCAGATACGCAGTATTTT. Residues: CASSSRAGWPDTQYF. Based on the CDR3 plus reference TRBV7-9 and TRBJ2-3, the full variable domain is DTGVSQNPRHKITKRGQNVTFRCDPISEHNRLYWYRQTLGQGPEFLTYFQNEAQLEKSRLLSDRFSAERPKGSFSTLEIQRTEQGDSAMYLCASSSRAGWPDTQYFGPGTRLTVL.

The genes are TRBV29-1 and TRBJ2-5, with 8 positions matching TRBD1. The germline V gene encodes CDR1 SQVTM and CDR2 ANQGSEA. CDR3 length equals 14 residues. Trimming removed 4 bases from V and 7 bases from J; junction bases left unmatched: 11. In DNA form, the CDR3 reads TGCAGCGTTGCCAGGGGGCTAGGCGAGGGGACCCAGTACTTC. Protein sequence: CSVARGLGEGTQYF.

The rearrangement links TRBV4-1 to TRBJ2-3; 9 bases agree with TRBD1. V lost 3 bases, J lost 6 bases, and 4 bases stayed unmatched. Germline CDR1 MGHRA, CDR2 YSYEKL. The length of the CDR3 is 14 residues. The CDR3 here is CASSHGQGKDTQYF. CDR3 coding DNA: TGCGCCAGCAGCCATGGACAGGGGAAGGATACGCAGTATTTT.

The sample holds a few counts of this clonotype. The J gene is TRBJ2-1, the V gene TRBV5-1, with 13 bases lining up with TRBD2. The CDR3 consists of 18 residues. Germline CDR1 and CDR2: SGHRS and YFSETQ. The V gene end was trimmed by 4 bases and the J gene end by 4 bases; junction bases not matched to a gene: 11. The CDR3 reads CASSPGLAGAFLYNEQFF. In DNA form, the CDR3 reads TGCGCCAGCAGCCCCGGACTAGCGGGGGCCTTTCTTTACAATGAGCAGTTCTTC.

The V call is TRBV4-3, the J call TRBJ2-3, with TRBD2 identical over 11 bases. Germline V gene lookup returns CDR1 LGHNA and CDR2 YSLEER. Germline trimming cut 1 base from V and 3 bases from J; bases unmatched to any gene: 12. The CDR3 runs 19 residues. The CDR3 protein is CASSQAPRALAGETDTQYF. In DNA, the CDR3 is TGCGCCAGCAGCCAAGCCCCGAGGGCACTAGCGGGGGAAACAGATACGCAGTATTTT.

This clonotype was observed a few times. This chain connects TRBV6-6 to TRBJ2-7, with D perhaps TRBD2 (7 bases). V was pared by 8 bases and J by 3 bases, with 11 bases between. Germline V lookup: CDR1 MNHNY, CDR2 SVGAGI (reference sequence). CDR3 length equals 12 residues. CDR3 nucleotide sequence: TGTGCCAGCGGGGGGGCTGTCTACGAGCAGTACTTC. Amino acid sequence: CASGGAVYEQYF.

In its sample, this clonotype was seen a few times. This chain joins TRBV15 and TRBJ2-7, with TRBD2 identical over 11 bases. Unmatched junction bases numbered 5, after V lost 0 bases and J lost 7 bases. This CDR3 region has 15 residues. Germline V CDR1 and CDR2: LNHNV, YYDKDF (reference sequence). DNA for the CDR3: TGTGCCACCAGCAGAGATAGTAGCGGGGGGGGAGAGCAGTACTTC. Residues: CATSRDSSGGGEQYF.

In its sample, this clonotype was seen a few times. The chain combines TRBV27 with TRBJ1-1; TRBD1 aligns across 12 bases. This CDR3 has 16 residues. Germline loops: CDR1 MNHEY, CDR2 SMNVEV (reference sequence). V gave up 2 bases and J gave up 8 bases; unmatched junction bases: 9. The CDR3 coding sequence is TGTGCCAGCAGTTTAACCCTTGGGACAGGGGGCGCGGAAGCTTTCTTT. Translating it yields CASSLTLGTGGAEAFF.

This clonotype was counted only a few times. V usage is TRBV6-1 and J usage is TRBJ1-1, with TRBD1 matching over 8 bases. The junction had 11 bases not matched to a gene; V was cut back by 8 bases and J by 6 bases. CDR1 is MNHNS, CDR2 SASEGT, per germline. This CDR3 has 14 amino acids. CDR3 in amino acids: CASGPRTGKAEAFF. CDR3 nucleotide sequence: TGTGCCAGCGGCCCCCGGACAGGGAAGGCTGAAGCTTTCTTT.

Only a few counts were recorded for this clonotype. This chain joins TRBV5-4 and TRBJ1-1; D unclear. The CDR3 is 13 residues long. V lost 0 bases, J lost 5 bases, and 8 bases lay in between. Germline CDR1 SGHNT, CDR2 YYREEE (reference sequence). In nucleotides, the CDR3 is TGTGCCAGCAGCTTGGGGTGGAGGACTGAAGCTTTCTTT. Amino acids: CASSLGWRTEAFF.